This T cell receptor beta chain was observed in a study of graft-versus-host responses after intestinal transplantation. Overall study results and limits: Marrow from the recipient contained GvH clones, some of which had appeared first in ileum or blood.

V lost 4 bases and J lost 4; bases outside the gene matches: 5. Per the germline V gene, CDR1 is SGHNT and CDR2 is YYREEE (reference sequence). This CDR3 is built from 14 residues. To note about this clone: The antigen is not known.

Sequencing used immunoSEQ multiplex PCR; TCRdb keeps in-frame clones, though not all of them. Of 130,000 to 150,000 clones listed, around 90% were seen once; the top ten hold approximately 0.2%. Sequenced here: unstimulated CD4+ T cells sorted from spleen or lymph node cells, sampled before intestinal transplant. The TCR was taken from a human donor who received an intestinal transplant. The chain is built from TRBV5-4 and TRBJ2-7; 10 nucleotides line up with TRBD2. CDR3 amino acids: CASSGGLADYEQYF. As DNA, the CDR3 is TGTGCCAGCAGCGGCGGACTAGCGGATTACGAGCAGTACTTC.